The rows below give T cell receptor beta chains drawn from one sample of a study of PD-L1 blockade in urothelial cancer. TCRdb's copy holds only in-frame clones and misses some; the assay was immunoSEQ multiplex PCR. The repertoire holds under 130,000 clones, with around 85% as singletons. The sequencing used PBMCs, collected around atezolizumab (anti-PD-L1) treatment. Receptors originate from a man aged 50 or older with urothelial cancer. Each CDR3 is given with its conserved first and last residue. The order of the fields is D gene, CDR3 length, J gene, clone size, V gene, CDR3 DNA, CDR3 protein. D genes are given only for firm matches. Clone size is given for some rows only: seen once, a few or many times, or a class if the clone is expanded.

d_call: NA; cdr3_length: 14; j_call: TRBJ2-7; clone_size: medium-sized; v_call: TRBV5-1; cdr3_nt: TGCGCCAGCAGCTCAGGGACATTAACCTACGAGCAGTACTTC; cdr3_aa: CASSSGTLTYEQYF
d_call: NA; cdr3_length: 14; j_call: TRBJ1-1; clone_size: NA; v_call: TRBV28; cdr3_nt: TGTGCCAGCATTTTCCGGGGGATGAACACTGAAGCTTTCTTT; cdr3_aa: CASIFRGMNTEAFF
d_call: NA; cdr3_length: 14; j_call: TRBJ2-7; clone_size: NA; v_call: TRBV7-9; cdr3_nt: TGTGCCAGCACCCGGGACTGGAGCTCCTACGAGCAGTACTTC; cdr3_aa: CASTRDWSSYEQYF
d_call: NA; cdr3_length: 14; j_call: TRBJ2-5; clone_size: once; v_call: TRBV5-1; cdr3_nt: TGCGCCAGCAGCTTGTCCGGGTTCCAAGAGACCCAGTACTTC; cdr3_aa: CASSLSGFQETQYF
d_call: TRBD1; cdr3_length: 12; j_call: TRBJ2-7; clone_size: NA; v_call: TRBV28; cdr3_nt: TGTGCGACCGGGACAGGGTCCTACGAGCAGTACTTC; cdr3_aa: CATGTGSYEQYF
d_call: NA; cdr3_length: 11; j_call: TRBJ2-3; clone_size: few; v_call: TRBV11-2; cdr3_nt: TGTGCCAGCAGCTACCACAATACGCAGTATTTT; cdr3_aa: CASSYHNTQYF
d_call: NA; cdr3_length: 16; j_call: TRBJ1-1; clone_size: NA; v_call: TRBV5-1; cdr3_nt: TGCGCCAGCAGCTTGGAGTCGGCGGCAGTGGACACTGAAGCTTTCTTT; cdr3_aa: CASSLESAAVDTEAFF
d_call: NA; cdr3_length: 14; j_call: TRBJ2-1; clone_size: NA; v_call: TRBV4-1; cdr3_nt: TGCGCCAGCAGCCAAGAACTAGTGTTGCCTGAGCAGTTCTTC; cdr3_aa: CASSQELVLPEQFF
d_call: TRBD1; cdr3_length: 14; j_call: TRBJ2-1; clone_size: NA; v_call: TRBV28; cdr3_nt: TGTGCCAGCAGTGAACAGGGGGCAGGCAATGAGCAGTTCTTC; cdr3_aa: CASSEQGAGNEQFF
d_call: TRBD2; cdr3_length: 16; j_call: TRBJ2-2; clone_size: NA; v_call: TRBV7-9; cdr3_nt: TGTGCCAGCAGGCGCTCCGGGACTAGCGGGCCCGGGGAGCTGTTTTTT; cdr3_aa: CASRRSGTSGPGELFF
d_call: TRBD1; cdr3_length: 15; j_call: TRBJ1-2; clone_size: few; v_call: TRBV5-1; cdr3_nt: TGCGCCAGCAGGTACAACGACAGGGGGTTTTATGGCTACACCTTC; cdr3_aa: CASRYNDRGFYGYTF
d_call: NA; cdr3_length: 12; j_call: TRBJ2-7; clone_size: NA; v_call: TRBV28; cdr3_nt: TGTGCCAGCAGCCCTAGCGCAACCCTCCATTCCTTC; cdr3_aa: CASSPSATLHSF
d_call: TRBD2; cdr3_length: 16; j_call: TRBJ2-2; clone_size: once; v_call: TRBV25-1; cdr3_nt: TGTGCCAGCAGGCAAACTAGCGGGAGAGATACCGGGGAGCTGTTTTTT; cdr3_aa: CASRQTSGRDTGELFF
d_call: NA; cdr3_length: 16; j_call: TRBJ1-1; clone_size: once; v_call: TRBV7-8; cdr3_nt: TGTGCCAGCAGACCCGGTGAGGGTAGGATGAACACTGAAGCTTTCTTT; cdr3_aa: CASRPGEGRMNTEAFF
d_call: TRBD2; cdr3_length: 15; j_call: TRBJ2-7; clone_size: NA; v_call: TRBV10-3; cdr3_nt: TGTGCCATCAGTGGATTAGCGGGAAGCTCCTACGAGCAGTACTTC; cdr3_aa: CAISGLAGSSYEQYF
d_call: TRBD2; cdr3_length: 15; j_call: TRBJ2-5; clone_size: NA; v_call: TRBV28; cdr3_nt: TGTGCCAGCAGCCGACTAGCGGGAGGGCAAGAGACCCAGTACTTC; cdr3_aa: CASSRLAGGQETQYF
d_call: TRBD2; cdr3_length: 13; j_call: TRBJ2-1; clone_size: NA; v_call: TRBV5-1; cdr3_nt: TGCGCCAGCAGCCCTAGCGGCCACAATGAGCAGTTCTTC; cdr3_aa: CASSPSGHNEQFF
d_call: TRBD2; cdr3_length: 16; j_call: TRBJ2-1; clone_size: NA; v_call: TRBV9; cdr3_nt: TGTGCCAGCAGCACCAGGACTAGCGGGCCTCCCAATGAGCAGTTCTTC; cdr3_aa: CASSTRTSGPPNEQFF
d_call: TRBD2; cdr3_length: 14; j_call: TRBJ2-1; clone_size: NA; v_call: TRBV7-3; cdr3_nt: TGTGCCAGCAGCTCGGGAGGCGGGAGCAATGAGCAGTTCTTC; cdr3_aa: CASSSGGGSNEQFF
d_call: NA; cdr3_length: 14; j_call: TRBJ2-7; clone_size: NA; v_call: TRBV15; cdr3_nt: TGTGCCACCAGCAGTGACGGGCGGGGCTACGAGCAGTACTTC; cdr3_aa: CATSSDGRGYEQYF
d_call: NA; cdr3_length: 13; j_call: TRBJ2-7; clone_size: NA; v_call: TRBV5-1; cdr3_nt: TGCGCCAGCAGCTTTACTAGCTCCTACGAGCAGTACTTC; cdr3_aa: CASSFTSSYEQYF
d_call: NA; cdr3_length: 13; j_call: TRBJ1-1; clone_size: NA; v_call: TRBV2; cdr3_nt: TGTGCCAGCAGCAGAGGGTTTAACACTGAAGCTTTCTTT; cdr3_aa: CASSRGFNTEAFF
d_call: TRBD1; cdr3_length: 13; j_call: TRBJ1-2; clone_size: NA; v_call: TRBV29-1; cdr3_nt: TGCAGCGTGGCAGACAGGGCGAACTATGGCTACACCTTC; cdr3_aa: CSVADRANYGYTF
d_call: NA; cdr3_length: 15; j_call: TRBJ1-1; clone_size: once; v_call: TRBV18; cdr3_nt: TGTGCCAGCTCTCAGGGATTACAGGGTAACACTGAAGCTTTCTTT; cdr3_aa: CASSQGLQGNTEAFF
d_call: TRBD1; cdr3_length: 15; j_call: TRBJ1-2; clone_size: NA; v_call: TRBV6-5; cdr3_nt: TGTGCCAGCAGTTACTTCGGACAGGGGGGATATGGCTACACCTTC; cdr3_aa: CASSYFGQGGYGYTF
d_call: NA; cdr3_length: 16; j_call: TRBJ2-5; clone_size: NA; v_call: TRBV28; cdr3_nt: TGTGCCAGCAGTCTGGGACTCGCAAATCTCCAAGAGACCCAGTACTTC; cdr3_aa: CASSLGLANLQETQYF
d_call: NA; cdr3_length: 13; j_call: TRBJ1-1; clone_size: NA; v_call: TRBV27; cdr3_nt: TGTGCCAGCAGTTTAATTCCGGACACTGAAGCTTTCTTT; cdr3_aa: CASSLIPDTEAFF
d_call: TRBD2; cdr3_length: 15; j_call: TRBJ2-7; clone_size: once; v_call: TRBV27; cdr3_nt: TGTGCCAGCAGAAGGACTAGCGGTAGCTCCTACGAGCAGTACTTC; cdr3_aa: CASRRTSGSSYEQYF
d_call: NA; cdr3_length: 16; j_call: TRBJ1-1; clone_size: once; v_call: TRBV15; cdr3_nt: TGTGCCACCAGCAGAGATGGGTTGGGGGGGGGCGATCATGCTTTCTTT; cdr3_aa: CATSRDGLGGGDHAFF
d_call: TRBD2; cdr3_length: 16; j_call: TRBJ2-3; clone_size: few; v_call: TRBV4-2; cdr3_nt: TGTGCCAGCAGCCAAGGGCGGGAGGGCCGCACAGATACGCAGTATTTT; cdr3_aa: CASSQGREGRTDTQYF
d_call: NA; cdr3_length: 15; j_call: TRBJ1-1; clone_size: NA; v_call: TRBV30; cdr3_nt: TGTGCCTGGAGTGTAGTCAGCGCCCCCCACACTGAAGCTTTCTTT; cdr3_aa: CAWSVVSAPHTEAFF
d_call: TRBD2; cdr3_length: 12; j_call: TRBJ2-7; clone_size: NA; v_call: TRBV29-1; cdr3_nt: TGCAGCGCGACTAGCGGGGACACCAAGCAGTACTTC; cdr3_aa: CSATSGDTKQYF
d_call: NA; cdr3_length: 16; j_call: TRBJ2-1; clone_size: NA; v_call: TRBV5-1; cdr3_nt: TGCGCCAGCAGCTTGAGGGGGGACAGTTCCTACAATGAGCAGTTCTTC; cdr3_aa: CASSLRGDSSYNEQFF
d_call: NA; cdr3_length: 15; j_call: TRBJ2-2; clone_size: NA; v_call: TRBV18; cdr3_nt: TGTGCCAGCTCACCACCCAGGGGGGTCGCCGGGGAGCTGTTTTTT; cdr3_aa: CASSPPRGVAGELFF
d_call: TRBD2; cdr3_length: 17; j_call: TRBJ2-5; clone_size: NA; v_call: TRBV4-1; cdr3_nt: TGCGCCAGCAGCCAAGAGGGTGGGCCGGGAGGTATAGAGACCCAGTACTTC; cdr3_aa: CASSQEGGPGGIETQYF
d_call: NA; cdr3_length: 15; j_call: TRBJ1-5; clone_size: once; v_call: TRBV9; cdr3_nt: TGTGCCAGCAGCGTAGGGGGCGGCAGGAATCAGCCCCAGCATTTT; cdr3_aa: CASSVGGGRNQPQHF
d_call: NA; cdr3_length: 16; j_call: TRBJ2-2; clone_size: NA; v_call: TRBV10-3; cdr3_nt: TGTGCCATCCGACACGGGGGAGACTCGAACACCGGGGAGCTGTTTTTT; cdr3_aa: CAIRHGGDSNTGELFF
d_call: NA; cdr3_length: 15; j_call: TRBJ1-5; clone_size: NA; v_call: TRBV7-8; cdr3_nt: TGTGCCAGCAGCTTGGGTGCCCGGGGCAATCAGCCCCAGCATTTT; cdr3_aa: CASSLGARGNQPQHF
d_call: NA; cdr3_length: 13; j_call: TRBJ1-1; clone_size: NA; v_call: TRBV11-1; cdr3_nt: TGTGCCAGCAGCTACAGGGATGACACTGAAGCTTTCTTT; cdr3_aa: CASSYRDDTEAFF
d_call: TRBD1; cdr3_length: 14; j_call: TRBJ1-1; clone_size: NA; v_call: TRBV18; cdr3_nt: TGTGCCAGCTCCAAGGACAGGGCGAGGACTGAAGCTTTCTTT; cdr3_aa: CASSKDRARTEAFF